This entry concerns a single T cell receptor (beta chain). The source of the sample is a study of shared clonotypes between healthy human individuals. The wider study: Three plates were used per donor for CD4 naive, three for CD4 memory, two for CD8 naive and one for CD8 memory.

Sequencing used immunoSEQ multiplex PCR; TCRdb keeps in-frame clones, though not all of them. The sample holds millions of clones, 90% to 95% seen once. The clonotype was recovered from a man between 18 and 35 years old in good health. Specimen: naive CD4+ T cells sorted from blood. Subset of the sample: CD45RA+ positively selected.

The DNA of the CDR3 is TGCGCCAGCAGCTCGGGACTCGGGGGAGATACGCAGTATTTT. Encoded protein: CASSSGLGGDTQYF. The genes are TRBV5-1 and TRBJ2-3; a possible D gene is TRBD2 (6 bases). This CDR3 is built from 14 residues. Germline lookup yields CDR1 SGHRS and CDR2 YFSETQ. Between the trimmed V and J ends, which lost 3 bases and 5 bases, there was a span of 13 bases.